This entry features one T cell receptor (beta chain) sequence. The antigen is unknown. This specimen comes from a study of T cell responses to AZD1222 COVID-19 vaccine. Profiled with immunoSEQ multiplex PCR; TCRdb holds only in-frame clones, not every one. The sample lists around 110,000 clones; approximately 83% were seen once. Study-level results: An increase in Spike-specific TCR breadth and depth was observed after two AZD1222 doses.

The germline gives CDR1 SNHLY, CDR2 FYNNEI. V trimming: 4 bases; J trimming: 4 bases; junction bases outside the gene matches: 11. The CDR3 contains 18 residues. The sequencing used peripheral blood, collected on day 0 of MenACWY control vaccination. The origin of this receptor is an adult in good health. The rearrangement links TRBV2 to TRBJ2-3; 13 nucleotides agree with TRBD2. The CDR3 is CASSVELAGGPRADTQYF. In nucleotides, the CDR3 is TGTGCCAGCAGTGTCGAACTAGCGGGGGGGCCGAGGGCAGATACGCAGTATTTT. The variable domain in full, with the rest retrieved from reference TRBV2 and TRBJ2-3, is EPEVTQTPSHQVTQMGQEVILRCVPISNHLYFYWYRQILGQKVEFLVSFYNNEISEKSEIFDDQFSVERPDGSNFTLKIRSTKLEDSAMYFCASSVELAGGPRADTQYFGPGTRLTVL.